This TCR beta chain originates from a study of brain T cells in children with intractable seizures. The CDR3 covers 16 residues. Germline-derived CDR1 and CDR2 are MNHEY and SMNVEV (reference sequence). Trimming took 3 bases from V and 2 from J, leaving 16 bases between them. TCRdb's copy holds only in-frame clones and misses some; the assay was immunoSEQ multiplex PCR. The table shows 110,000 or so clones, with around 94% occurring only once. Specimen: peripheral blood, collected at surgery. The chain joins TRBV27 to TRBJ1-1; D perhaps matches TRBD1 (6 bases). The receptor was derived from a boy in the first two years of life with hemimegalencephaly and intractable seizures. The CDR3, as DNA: TGTGCCAGCAGTTTCACAGGGTTACCCGTAAACACTGAAGCTTTCTTT. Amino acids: CASSFTGLPVNTEAFF.